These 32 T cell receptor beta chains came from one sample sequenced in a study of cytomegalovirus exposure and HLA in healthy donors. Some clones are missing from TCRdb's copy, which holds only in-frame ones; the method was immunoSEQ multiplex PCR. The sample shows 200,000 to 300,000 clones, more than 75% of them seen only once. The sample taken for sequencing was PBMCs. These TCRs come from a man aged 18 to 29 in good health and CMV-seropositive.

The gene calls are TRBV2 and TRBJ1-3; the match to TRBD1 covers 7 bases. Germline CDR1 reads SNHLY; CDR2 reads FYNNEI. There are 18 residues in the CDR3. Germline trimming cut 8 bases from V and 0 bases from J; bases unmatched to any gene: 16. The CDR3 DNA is TGTGCCAGCGCCCGACAGGGTCTCGGAGGGCCCTCTGGAAACACCATATATTTT. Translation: CASARQGLGGPSGNTIYF. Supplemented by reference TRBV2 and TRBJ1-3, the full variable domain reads EPEVTQTPSHQVTQMGQEVILRCVPISNHLYFYWYRQILGQKVEFLVSFYNNEISEKSEIFDDQFSVERPDGSNFTLKIRSTKLEDSAMYFCASARQGLGGPSGNTIYFGEGSWLTVV.

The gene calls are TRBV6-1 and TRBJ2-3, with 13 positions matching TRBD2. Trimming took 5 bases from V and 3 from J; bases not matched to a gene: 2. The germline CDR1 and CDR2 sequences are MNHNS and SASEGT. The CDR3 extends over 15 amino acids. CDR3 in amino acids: CASSRTSGGTDTQYF. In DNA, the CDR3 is TGTGCCAGCAGTAGGACTAGCGGGGGAACAGATACGCAGTATTTT.

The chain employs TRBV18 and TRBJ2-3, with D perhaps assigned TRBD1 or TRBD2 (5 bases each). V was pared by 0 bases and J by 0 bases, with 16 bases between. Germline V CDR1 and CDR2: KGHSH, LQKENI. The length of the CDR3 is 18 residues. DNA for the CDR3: TGTGCCAGCTCACCACCACGGGACGGCCGAACTAGCACAGATACGCAGTATTTT. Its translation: CASSPPRDGRTSTDTQYF.

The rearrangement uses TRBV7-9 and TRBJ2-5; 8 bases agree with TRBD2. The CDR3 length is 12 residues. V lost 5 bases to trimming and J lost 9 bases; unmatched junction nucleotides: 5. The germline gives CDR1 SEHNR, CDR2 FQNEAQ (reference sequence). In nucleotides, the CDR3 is TGTGCCAGCAGCCTACCTAGCGGGTCCCAGTACTTC. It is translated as CASSLPSGSQYF.

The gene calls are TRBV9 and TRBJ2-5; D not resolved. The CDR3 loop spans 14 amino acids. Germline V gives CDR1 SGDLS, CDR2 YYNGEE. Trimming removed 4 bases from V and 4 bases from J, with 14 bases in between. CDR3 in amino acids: CASSPRPGPETQYF. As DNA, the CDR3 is TGTGCCAGCAGCCCTAGGCCGGGCCCAGAGACCCAGTACTTC.

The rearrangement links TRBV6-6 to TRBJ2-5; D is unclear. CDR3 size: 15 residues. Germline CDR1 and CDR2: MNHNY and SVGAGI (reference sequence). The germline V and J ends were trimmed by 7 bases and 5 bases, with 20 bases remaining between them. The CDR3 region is CASTLTPGLQETQYF. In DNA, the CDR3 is TGTGCCAGCACTCTTACTCCCGGGCTCCAGGAGACCCAGTACTTC.

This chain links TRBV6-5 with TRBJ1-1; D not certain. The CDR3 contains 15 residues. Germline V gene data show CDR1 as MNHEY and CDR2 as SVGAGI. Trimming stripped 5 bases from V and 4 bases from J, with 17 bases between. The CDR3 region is CASSPTISLGTEAFF. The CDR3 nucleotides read TGTGCCAGCAGTCCTACTATAAGTTTGGGCACTGAAGCTTTCTTT.

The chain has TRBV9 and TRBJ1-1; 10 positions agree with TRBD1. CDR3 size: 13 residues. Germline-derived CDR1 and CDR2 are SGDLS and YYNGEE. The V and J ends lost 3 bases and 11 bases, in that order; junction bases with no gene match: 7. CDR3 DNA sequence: TGTGCCAGCAGCGGAGGGGACAGGGGACGGGCTTTCTTT. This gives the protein CASSGGDRGRAFF. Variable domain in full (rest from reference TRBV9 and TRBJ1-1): DSGVTQTPKHLITATGQRVTLRCSPRSGDLSVYWYQQSLDQGLQFLIQYYNGEERAKGNILERFSAQQFPDLHSELNLSSLELGDSALYFCASSGGDRGRAFFGQGTRLTVV.

CDR3 in amino acids: CASSPAQGGLEGEQYF. The CDR3 region has the DNA TGTGCCAGCTCACCAGCCCAGGGGGGGCTCGAAGGGGAGCAGTACTTC. V and J are TRBV18 and TRBJ2-7; D may correspond to TRBD1 or TRBD2 (7 bases each). Germline V CDR1 and CDR2: KGHSH, LQKENI. V gave up 2 bases and J gave up 7 bases, with 21 bases separating them. This CDR3 is 16 amino acids long.

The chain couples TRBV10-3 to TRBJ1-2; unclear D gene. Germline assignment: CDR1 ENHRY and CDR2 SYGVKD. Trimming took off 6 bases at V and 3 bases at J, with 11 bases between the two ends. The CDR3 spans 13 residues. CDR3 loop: CAIRQEVYYGYTF. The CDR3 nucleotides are TGTGCCATCAGGCAGGAAGTTTACTATGGCTACACCTTC.

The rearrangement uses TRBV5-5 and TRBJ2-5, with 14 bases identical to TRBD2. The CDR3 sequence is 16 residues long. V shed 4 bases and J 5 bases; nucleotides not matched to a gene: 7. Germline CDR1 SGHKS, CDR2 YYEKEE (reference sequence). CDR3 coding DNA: TGTGCCAGCAGCCCGGGGACTAGCGGGAGCGGTGAGACCCAGTACTTC. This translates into CASSPGTSGSGETQYF.

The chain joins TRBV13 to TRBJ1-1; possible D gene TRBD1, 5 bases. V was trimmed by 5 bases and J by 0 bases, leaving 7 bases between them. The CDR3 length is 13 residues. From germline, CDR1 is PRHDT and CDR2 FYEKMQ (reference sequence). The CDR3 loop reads CASSTTVNTEAFF. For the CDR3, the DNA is TGTGCCAGCAGCACGACAGTGAACACTGAAGCTTTCTTT.

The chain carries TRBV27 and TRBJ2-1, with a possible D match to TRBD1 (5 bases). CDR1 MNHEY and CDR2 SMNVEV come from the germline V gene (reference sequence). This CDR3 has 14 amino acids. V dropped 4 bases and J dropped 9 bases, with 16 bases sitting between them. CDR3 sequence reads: CASSSVGPDIEQFF. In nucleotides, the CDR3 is TGTGCCAGCAGTTCCGTCGGTCCGGACATTGAGCAGTTCTTC.

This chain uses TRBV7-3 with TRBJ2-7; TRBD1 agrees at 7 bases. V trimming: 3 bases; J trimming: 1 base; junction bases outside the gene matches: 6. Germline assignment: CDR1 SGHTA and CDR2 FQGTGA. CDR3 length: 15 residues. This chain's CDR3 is CASSFDRAESYEQYF. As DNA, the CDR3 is TGTGCCAGCAGCTTCGACAGGGCGGAATCCTACGAGCAGTACTTC.

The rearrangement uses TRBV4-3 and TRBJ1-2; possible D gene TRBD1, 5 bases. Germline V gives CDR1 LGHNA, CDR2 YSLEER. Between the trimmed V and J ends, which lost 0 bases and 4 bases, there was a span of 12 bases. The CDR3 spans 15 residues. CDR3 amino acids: CASSQERDGTYGYTF. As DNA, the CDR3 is TGCGCCAGCAGCCAAGAGAGGGACGGAACCTATGGCTACACCTTC.

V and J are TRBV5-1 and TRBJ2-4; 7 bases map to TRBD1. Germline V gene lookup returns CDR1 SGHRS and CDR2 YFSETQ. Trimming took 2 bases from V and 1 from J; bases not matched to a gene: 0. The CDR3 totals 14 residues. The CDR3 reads CASSLQGAKNIQYF. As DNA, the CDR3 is TGCGCCAGCAGCTTACAGGGGGCCAAAAACATTCAGTACTTC.

CDR3 sequence: CSASVGNTIYF. In DNA, the CDR3 is TGCAGTGCTAGTGTTGGAAACACCATATATTTT. The rearrangement links TRBV20-1 to TRBJ1-3, with D unresolved. The CDR3 is 11 residues long. Trimming removed 3 bases at V and 3 bases at J, with 3 bases between. CDR1 DFQATT and CDR2 SNEGSKA come from the germline V gene (reference sequence).

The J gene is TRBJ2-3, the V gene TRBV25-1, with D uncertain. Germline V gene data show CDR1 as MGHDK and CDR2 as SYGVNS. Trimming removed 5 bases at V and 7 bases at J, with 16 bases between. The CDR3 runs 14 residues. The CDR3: CASSHTHPENTQYF. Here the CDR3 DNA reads TGTGCCAGCAGTCATACTCATCCCGAGAATACGCAGTATTTT. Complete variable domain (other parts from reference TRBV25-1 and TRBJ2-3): EADIYQTPRYLVIGTGKKITLECSQTMGHDKMYWYQQDPGMELHLIHYSYGVNSTEKGDLSSESTVSRIRTEHFPLTLESARPSHTSQYLCASSHTHPENTQYFGPGTRLTVL.

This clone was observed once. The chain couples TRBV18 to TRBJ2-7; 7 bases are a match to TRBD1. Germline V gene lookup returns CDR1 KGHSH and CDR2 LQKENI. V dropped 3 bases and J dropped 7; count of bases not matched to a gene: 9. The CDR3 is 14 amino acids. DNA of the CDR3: TGTGCCAGCTCACCGTCGGTCACAGGGGAAGAGCAGTACTTC. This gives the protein CASSPSVTGEEQYF.

The CDR3 spells CASSPLTGDRGTNTDTQYF. CDR3 sequence (DNA): TGTGCCAGCAGTCCGCTGACAGGGGATCGAGGGACCAACACAGATACGCAGTATTTT. The V gene is TRBV28, the J gene TRBJ2-3; TRBD1 matches 8 bases. Germline V CDR1 and CDR2: MDHEN, SYDVKM. The J segment lost 2 bases and the V segment lost 5 bases, leaving 18 bases of the junction unmatched. The CDR3 runs to 19 residues.

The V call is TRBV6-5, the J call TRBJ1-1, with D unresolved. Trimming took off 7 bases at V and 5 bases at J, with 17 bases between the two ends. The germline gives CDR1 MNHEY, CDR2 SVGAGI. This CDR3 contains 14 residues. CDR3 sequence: CASTRRSGSTEAFF. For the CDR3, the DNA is TGTGCCAGCACTCGCCGGAGTGGGAGTACTGAAGCTTTCTTT.

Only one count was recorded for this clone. The CDR3 sequence is CASSITYEQYF. The CDR3 DNA is TGTGCCAGCTCGATAACCTACGAGCAGTACTTC. This chain joins TRBV18 and TRBJ2-7; D uncertain. Germline V gene lookup returns CDR1 KGHSH and CDR2 LQKENI. Trimming removed 6 bases from V and 2 bases from J, with 5 bases in between. This CDR3 region has 11 residues.

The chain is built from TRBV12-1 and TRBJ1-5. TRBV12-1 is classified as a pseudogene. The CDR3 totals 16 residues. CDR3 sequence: CASRSRRLGYGQPQHF. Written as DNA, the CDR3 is TGTGCCAGCAGGTCCCGCAGGTTAGGGTACGGTCAGCCCCAGCATTTT.

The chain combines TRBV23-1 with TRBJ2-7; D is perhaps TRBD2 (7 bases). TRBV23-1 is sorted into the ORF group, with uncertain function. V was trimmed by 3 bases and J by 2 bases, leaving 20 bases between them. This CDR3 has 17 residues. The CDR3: CASSHLQGSSGTYEQYF. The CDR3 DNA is TGCGCCAGCAGTCATTTACAGGGTTCAAGCGGGACCTACGAGCAGTACTTC.

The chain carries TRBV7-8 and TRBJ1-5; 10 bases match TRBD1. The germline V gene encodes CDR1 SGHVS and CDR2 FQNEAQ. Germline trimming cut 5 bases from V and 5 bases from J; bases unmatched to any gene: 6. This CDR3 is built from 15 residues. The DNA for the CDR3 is TGTGCCAGCAGCCTATCGACAGGGGGCGATCAGCCCCAGCATTTT. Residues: CASSLSTGGDQPQHF.

The CDR3 region is CASSGTGGLYEQYF. DNA for the CDR3: TGTGCCAGCAGTGGGACAGGGGGCTTGTACGAGCAGTACTTC. V is TRBV28 and J is TRBJ2-7; 12 nucleotides align to TRBD1. The CDR3 sequence is 14 residues long. The junction had 3 bases not matched to a gene; V was cut back by 5 bases and J by 4 bases. From germline, CDR1 is MDHEN and CDR2 SYDVKM.

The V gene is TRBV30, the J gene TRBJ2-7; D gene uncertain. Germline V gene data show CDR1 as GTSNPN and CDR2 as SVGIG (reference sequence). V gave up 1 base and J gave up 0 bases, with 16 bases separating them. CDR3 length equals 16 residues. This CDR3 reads CAWSDDLTLSSYEQYF. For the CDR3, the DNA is TGTGCCTGGAGTGACGACTTGACTCTATCCTCCTACGAGCAGTACTTC.

CDR3 in amino acids: CASSPAEPGQGAYEQYF. In DNA form, the CDR3 reads TGTGCCAGCAGCCCTGCGGAGCCGGGACAGGGAGCCTACGAGCAGTACTTC. The chain joins TRBV7-9 to TRBJ2-7; 9 bases align to TRBD1. The trim removed 5 bases at V and 2 bases at J, leaving 13 bases unmatched. Germline-derived CDR1 and CDR2 are SEHNR and FQNEAQ (reference sequence). This CDR3 is 17 amino acids long.

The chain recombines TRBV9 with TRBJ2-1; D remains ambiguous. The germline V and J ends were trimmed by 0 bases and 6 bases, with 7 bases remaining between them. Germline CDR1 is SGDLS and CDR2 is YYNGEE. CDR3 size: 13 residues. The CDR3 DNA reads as TGTGCCAGCAGCGTAGAACAGATCAATGAGCAGTTCTTC. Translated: CASSVEQINEQFF.

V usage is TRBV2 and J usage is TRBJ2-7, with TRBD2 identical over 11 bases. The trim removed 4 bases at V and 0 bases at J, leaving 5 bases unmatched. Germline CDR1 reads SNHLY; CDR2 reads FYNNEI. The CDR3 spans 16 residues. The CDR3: CASSVGTSGFSYEQYF. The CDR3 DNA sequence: TGTGCCAGCAGTGTGGGGACTAGCGGCTTCTCCTACGAGCAGTACTTC.

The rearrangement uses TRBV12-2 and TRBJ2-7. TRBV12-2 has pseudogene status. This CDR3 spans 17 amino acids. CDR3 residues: CASRLAAGTEKSYEQYF. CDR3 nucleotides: TGTGCAAGTCGCTTAGCTGCCGGGACGGAGAAATCCTACGAGCAGTACTTC.

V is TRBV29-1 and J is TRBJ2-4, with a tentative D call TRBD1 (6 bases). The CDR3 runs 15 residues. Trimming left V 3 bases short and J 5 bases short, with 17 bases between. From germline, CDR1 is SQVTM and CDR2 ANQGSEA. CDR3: CSVDRGLPKQNIQYF. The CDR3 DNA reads TGCAGCGTTGATAGGGGGTTACCGAAGCAAAACATTCAGTACTTC.